This entry lists 25 T cell receptor beta chains sequenced from one sample in a study of vaccination and CD4 T cells after COVID-19 (dated 2022 in TCRdb). Library generation was performed with PCR. Sequencer: Illumina iSeq 100. The raw public data were reprocessed by TCRdb itself: fastp quality trimming at Q25, MiXCR clonotype calling, in-frame beta chains only. CDR3 protein duplicates are merged, each entry listing the most common genes and DNA. The sample table records 25,000 or so distinct CDR3 sequences; roughly 51% of these occur just once. The ten largest clones capture 1.1% of the sample. The material sequenced was CD4+ T cells from blood, taken before SARS-CoV-2 vaccination. Receptor source: a human donor who had recovered from COVID-19.

The chain joins TRBV6-1 to TRBJ1-4; 10 bases agree with TRBD1. Trimming took 5 bases from V and 6 from J; bases not matched to a gene: 3. The length of the CDR3 is 14 residues. The germline CDR1 and CDR2 sequences are MNHNS and SASEGT. CDR3 in DNA: TGTGCCAGCAGTCCCGGGACAGGGGATGAAAAACTGTTTTTT. It is translated as CASSPGTGDEKLFF.

This rearrangement joins TRBV14 to TRBJ2-3; D is perhaps TRBD2 (5 bases). CDR1 SGHDN and CDR2 FVKESK come from the germline V gene. Deletions cut 5 bases from V and 2 bases from J, with 14 bases between. The CDR3 runs 15 residues. This chain's CDR3 is CASSSTLGITDTQYF. Here the CDR3 DNA reads TGTGCCAGCAGCTCTACACTAGGAATCACAGATACGCAGTATTTT.

The table lists this clonotype with a few counts. The chain joins TRBV28 to TRBJ2-2, with 9 positions matching TRBD1. Germline CDR1 reads MDHEN; CDR2 reads SYDVKM. The J segment lost 6 bases and the V segment lost 4 bases, leaving 6 bases of the junction unmatched. The CDR3 has 15 amino acids. CDR3 region: CASSSGTGSPGELFF. CDR3 in DNA: TGTGCCAGCAGTTCCGGGACAGGGTCCCCCGGGGAGCTGTTTTTT.

The chain uses TRBV25-1 and TRBJ2-2; possibly TRBD1 for D (6 bases). V shed 4 bases and J shed 5 bases, with 8 bases lying between them. Per germline, CDR1 MGHDK and CDR2 SYGVNS. The CDR3 loop spans 13 amino acids. As DNA, the CDR3 is TGTGCCAGCAGTGTTACAGGGACCGGGGAGCTGTTTTTT. Translation gives CASSVTGTGELFF.

The chain recombines TRBV19 with TRBJ1-1; unclear D gene. This CDR3 has 14 amino acids. The V and J ends lost 3 bases and 5 bases respectively, with 13 bases between them. The germline gives CDR1 LNHDA, CDR2 SQIVND (reference sequence). This CDR3 is CASSMKGYGTEAFF. Written as DNA, the CDR3 is TGTGCCAGTAGTATGAAGGGTTACGGAACTGAAGCTTTCTTT.

This clonotype showed up just a few times. The rearrangement uses TRBV20-1 and TRBJ2-1, with 11 bases matching TRBD2. The germline gives CDR1 DFQATT, CDR2 SNEGSKA (reference sequence). V gave up 8 bases and J gave up 9 bases; unmatched junction bases: 15. CDR3 length: 15 amino acids. Here the CDR3 DNA reads TGCAGTCCCTTAGGGACGACTAGCGGGATGGGTGAGCAGTTCTTC. Residues: CSPLGTTSGMGEQFF.

This clonotype showed up just a few times. The chain joins TRBV10-3 to TRBJ2-7; 7 positions match TRBD2. Per the germline V gene, CDR1 is ENHRY and CDR2 is SYGVKD. The V and J ends lost 9 bases and 5 bases, in that order; junction bases with no gene match: 10. This CDR3 is built from 13 residues. CDR3 sequence reads: CAIGGGGSDEQYF. CDR3 DNA: TGTGCCATAGGTGGGGGAGGGTCCGACGAGCAGTACTTC.

This clonotype has just a few counts. The chain joins TRBV20-1 to TRBJ1-2, with no clear D. Germline values: CDR1 DFQATT, CDR2 SNEGSKA (reference sequence). The CDR3 runs to 12 residues. Trimming stripped 0 bases from V and 7 bases from J, with 9 bases between. The CDR3 protein is CSARDKRAGYTF. The CDR3, as DNA: TGCAGTGCTAGAGATAAGAGGGCTGGCTACACCTTC.

The chain carries TRBV24-1 and TRBJ1-1; a possible D gene is TRBD1 (6 bases). Per germline, CDR1 KGHDR and CDR2 SFDVKD. This CDR3 is built from 13 residues. V gave up 7 bases and J gave up 3 bases, with 11 bases separating them. The CDR3: CATRKNRDTEAFF. The CDR3 nucleotides are TGTGCCACCAGGAAAAACAGGGACACTGAAGCTTTCTTT.

This clonotype appeared a single time. This chain joins TRBV6-1 and TRBJ2-3; D is possibly TRBD1 (6 bases). The V and J ends lost 7 bases and 1 base respectively, with 12 bases between them. Germline V gives CDR1 MNHNS, CDR2 SASEGT. This CDR3 has 14 residues. The CDR3 bases are TGTGCCAGCAAACAGCCAGGGGGCACAGATACGCAGTATTTT. Translated: CASKQPGGTDTQYF.

V and J are TRBV6-1 and TRBJ2-3, with D perhaps matching TRBD2 (5 bases). Trimming left V 3 bases short and J 2 bases short, with 6 bases between. The CDR3 has 13 amino acids. Germline loops: CDR1 MNHNS, CDR2 SASEGT. CDR3 residues: CASSEDSTDTQYF. DNA of the CDR3: TGTGCCAGCAGTGAGGACTCCACAGATACGCAGTATTTT.

The genes are TRBV7-6 and TRBJ2-5; TRBD1 agrees at 8 bases. This CDR3 region has 14 residues. Germline V gene sequence: CDR1 SGHVS, CDR2 FNYEAQ. The ends lost 5 bases at V and 3 bases at J; junction bases unmatched: 5. The CDR3 reads CASSIRTGKETQYF. The DNA for the CDR3 is TGTGCCAGCAGCATCAGGACAGGGAAAGAGACCCAGTACTTC.

This clonotype turned up a few times. The V gene is TRBV20-1, the J gene TRBJ2-5; TRBD2 agrees at 11 bases. CDR1 DFQATT and CDR2 SNEGSKA come from the germline V gene (reference sequence). Trimming took 2 bases from V and 3 from J; bases not matched to a gene: 11. The CDR3 is 17 residues long. In DNA, the CDR3 is TGCAGTGCTAGACGAACTAGCGGGAGCGACTCAGAAGAGACCCAGTACTTC. Translated, it gives CSARRTSGSDSEETQYF.

The V gene is TRBV2, the J gene TRBJ2-1; 14 nucleotides match TRBD2. Germline V gives CDR1 SNHLY, CDR2 FYNNEI. CDR3 length: 15 residues. The J segment lost 6 bases and the V segment lost 4 bases, leaving 2 bases of the junction unmatched. The CDR3 nucleotides are TGTGCCAGCAGTGGGGGGACTAGCGGGAGCAATGAGCAGTTCTTC. It codes for CASSGGTSGSNEQFF.

The chain recombines TRBV19 with TRBJ1-1, with D possibly matching TRBD1 (5 bases). V dropped 1 base and J dropped 0 bases, with 9 bases sitting between them. Germline V gene lookup returns CDR1 LNHDA and CDR2 SQIVND (reference sequence). This CDR3 is built from 15 residues. CDR3 protein: CASSIGAGMNTEAFF. The CDR3 DNA follows: TGTGCCAGTAGTATAGGAGCAGGGATGAACACTGAAGCTTTCTTT.

This clonotype was seen a handful of times. The V gene is TRBV20-1, the J gene TRBJ2-2; 14 bases fit TRBD2. From germline, CDR1 is DFQATT and CDR2 SNEGSKA (reference sequence). V gave up 5 bases and J gave up 5 bases; unmatched junction bases: 7. This CDR3 comprises 16 residues. This CDR3 is CSASGTSGRFTGELFF. Here the CDR3 DNA reads TGCAGTGCTTCCGGGACTAGCGGGAGATTTACCGGGGAGCTGTTTTTT.

The chain uses TRBV6-1 and TRBJ2-1; maybe TRBD2 (5 bases). This CDR3 has 13 amino acids. Trimming removed 5 bases at V and 9 bases at J, with 14 bases between. The germline CDR1 and CDR2 sequences are MNHNS and SASEGT. Here the CDR3 reads CASSRQPGIEQFF. The CDR3 nucleotides are TGTGCCAGCAGTAGACAACCGGGAATTGAGCAGTTCTTC.

This clonotype was recorded a few times. This rearrangement joins TRBV7-8 to TRBJ2-3; D may correspond to TRBD1 or TRBD2 (5 bases each). The V gene's germline CDR1 is SGHVS and CDR2 FQNEAQ. This CDR3 comprises 17 residues. Trimming took off 5 bases at V and 1 base at J, with 19 bases between the two ends. This CDR3 is CASSVGSWGFGTDTQYF. The DNA for the CDR3 is TGTGCCAGCAGCGTCGGTTCCTGGGGGTTCGGCACAGATACGCAGTATTTT.

In its sample, this clonotype was seen once. V and J are TRBV7-9 and TRBJ2-5; D not resolved. V lost 1 base, J lost 5 bases, and 5 bases lay in between. The CDR3 contains 12 residues. In germline, CDR1 is SEHNR, CDR2 FQNEAQ (reference sequence). The DNA of the CDR3 is TGTGCCAGCAGCTTAGATTTGGAGACCCAGTACTTC. Amino acid sequence: CASSLDLETQYF.

The rearrangement uses TRBV6-1 and TRBJ1-5; no reliable D call. The CDR3 runs to 16 residues. CDR1 MNHNS and CDR2 SASEGT come from the germline V gene. Trimming took off 5 bases at V and 4 bases at J, with 18 bases between the two ends. CDR3 sequence (DNA): TGTGCCAGCAGTCCCTACCGGCTTTTAGCAAATCAGCCCCAGCATTTT. The encoded protein is CASSPYRLLANQPQHF.

This clonotype occurred a few times. This sequence joins TRBV20-1 and TRBJ2-2; 11 bases line up with TRBD2. Germline CDR1 and CDR2: DFQATT and SNEGSKA (reference sequence). V lost 2 bases to trimming and J lost 7 bases; unmatched junction nucleotides: 12. The CDR3 extends over 17 amino acids. The CDR3 DNA sequence: TGCAGTGCTAGACCGGGACTAGCGGCCCCGGTGGGCGGGGAGCTGTTTTTT. As protein: CSARPGLAAPVGGELFF.

This sequence joins TRBV12-3 or TRBV12-4 and TRBJ1-1; no clear D. V shed 4 bases and J shed 0 bases, with 6 bases lying between them. This CDR3 region has 13 residues. CDR3 DNA sequence: TGTGCCAGCAGTTGGGCGGTGAACACTGAAGCTTTCTTT. Its translation is CASSWAVNTEAFF.

This clonotype showed up just once. V and J are TRBV2 and TRBJ1-1, with 9 bases identical to TRBD1. J lost 4 bases, V lost 7 bases, and 10 bases had no gene match. The germline V gene has CDR1 SNHLY and CDR2 FYNNEI. The CDR3 is made up of 15 amino acids. The CDR3 reads CASTATGGETTEAFF. Written as DNA, the CDR3 is TGTGCCAGCACTGCGACAGGGGGGGAGACCACTGAAGCTTTCTTT. Combining the CDR3 with reference TRBV2 and TRBJ1-1 gives the whole variable domain EPEVTQTPSHQVTQMGQEVILRCVPISNHLYFYWYRQILGQKVEFLVSFYNNEISEKSEIFDDQFSVERPDGSNFTLKIRSTKLEDSAMYFCASTATGGETTEAFFGQGTRLTVV.

This clonotype was counted a few times. This rearrangement joins TRBV6-1 to TRBJ2-3; TRBD1 or TRBD2 may be the D gene (6 bases each). The CDR3 sequence is 16 residues long. Per the germline V gene, CDR1 is MNHNS and CDR2 is SASEGT. Trimming cost V 5 bases and J 6 bases, with 21 bases left between them. CDR3 protein: CASSRPSWGAEDTQYF. The CDR3 nucleotides read TGTGCCAGCAGTCGCCCATCGTGGGGGGCGGAGGATACGCAGTATTTT.

V usage is TRBV5-1 and J usage is TRBJ2-5; 10 bases map to TRBD2. Germline V gene data show CDR1 as SGHRS and CDR2 as YFSETQ. The CDR3 extends over 15 amino acids. J lost 2 bases, V lost 4 bases, and 5 bases had no gene match. This CDR3 is CASSPSSGGQETQYF. The CDR3 region has the DNA TGCGCCAGCAGCCCATCTAGCGGGGGTCAAGAGACCCAGTACTTC. Complete variable domain (other parts from reference TRBV5-1 and TRBJ2-5): KAGVTQTPRYLIKTRGQQVTLSCSPISGHRSVSWYQQTPGQGLQFLFEYFSETQRNKGNFPGRFSGRQFSNSRSEMNVSTLELGDSALYLCASSPSSGGQETQYFGPGTRLLVL.